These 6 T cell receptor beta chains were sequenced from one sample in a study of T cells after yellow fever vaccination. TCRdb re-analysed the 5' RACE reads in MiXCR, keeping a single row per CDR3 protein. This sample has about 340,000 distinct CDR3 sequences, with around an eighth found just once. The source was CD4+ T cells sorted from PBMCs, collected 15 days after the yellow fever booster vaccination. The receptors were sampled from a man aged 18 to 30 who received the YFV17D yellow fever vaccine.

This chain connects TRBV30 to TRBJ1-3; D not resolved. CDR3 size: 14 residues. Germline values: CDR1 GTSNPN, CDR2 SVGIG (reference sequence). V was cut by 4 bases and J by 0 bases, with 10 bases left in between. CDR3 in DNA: TGTGCCTGGACGGTATCTCACTCTGGAAACACCATATATTTT. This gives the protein CAWTVSHSGNTIYF. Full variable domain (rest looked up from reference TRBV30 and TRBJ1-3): SQTIHQWPATLVQPVGSPLSLECTVEGTSNPNLYWYRQAAGRGLQLLFYSVGIGQISSEVPQNLSASRPQDRQFILSSKKLLLSDSGFYLCAWTVSHSGNTIYFGEGSWLTVV.

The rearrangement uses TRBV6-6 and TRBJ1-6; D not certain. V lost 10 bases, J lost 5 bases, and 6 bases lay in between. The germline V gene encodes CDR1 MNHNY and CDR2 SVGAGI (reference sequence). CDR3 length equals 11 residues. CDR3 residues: CATSDNSPLHF. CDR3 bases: TGTGCCACGTCCGATAATTCACCCCTCCACTTT.

As DNA, the CDR3 is TGTGCCAGCAGTCCTAAGAACGGGGGGAACACTGAAGCTTTCTTT. Translation gives CASSPKNGGNTEAFF. This chain links TRBV12-3 or TRBV12-4 with TRBJ1-1; weak D call: TRBD1 (5 bases). This CDR3 comprises 15 residues. The germline V and J ends were trimmed by 5 bases and 1 base, with 14 bases remaining between them.

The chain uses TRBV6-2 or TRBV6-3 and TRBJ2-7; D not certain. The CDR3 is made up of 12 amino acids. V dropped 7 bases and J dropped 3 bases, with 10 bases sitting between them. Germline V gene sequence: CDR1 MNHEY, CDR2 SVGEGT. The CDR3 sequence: CASTTALYEQYF. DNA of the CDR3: TGTGCCAGCACGACCGCCCTCTACGAGCAGTACTTC.

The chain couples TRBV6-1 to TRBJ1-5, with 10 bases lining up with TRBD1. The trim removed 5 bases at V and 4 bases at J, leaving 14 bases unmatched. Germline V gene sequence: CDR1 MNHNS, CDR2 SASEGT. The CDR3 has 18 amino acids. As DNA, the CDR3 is TGTGCCAGCAGTCAACTATATCCTGGACAGGGGGAGAATCAGCCCCAGCATTTT. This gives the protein CASSQLYPGQGENQPQHF.

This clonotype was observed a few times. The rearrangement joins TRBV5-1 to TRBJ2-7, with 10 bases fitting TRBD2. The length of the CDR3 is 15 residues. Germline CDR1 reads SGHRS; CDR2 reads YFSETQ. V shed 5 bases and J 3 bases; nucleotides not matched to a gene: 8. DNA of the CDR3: TGCGCCAGCAGTCAGGGCTGGACTAGCGGCTACGAGCAGTACTTC. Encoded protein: CASSQGWTSGYEQYF.